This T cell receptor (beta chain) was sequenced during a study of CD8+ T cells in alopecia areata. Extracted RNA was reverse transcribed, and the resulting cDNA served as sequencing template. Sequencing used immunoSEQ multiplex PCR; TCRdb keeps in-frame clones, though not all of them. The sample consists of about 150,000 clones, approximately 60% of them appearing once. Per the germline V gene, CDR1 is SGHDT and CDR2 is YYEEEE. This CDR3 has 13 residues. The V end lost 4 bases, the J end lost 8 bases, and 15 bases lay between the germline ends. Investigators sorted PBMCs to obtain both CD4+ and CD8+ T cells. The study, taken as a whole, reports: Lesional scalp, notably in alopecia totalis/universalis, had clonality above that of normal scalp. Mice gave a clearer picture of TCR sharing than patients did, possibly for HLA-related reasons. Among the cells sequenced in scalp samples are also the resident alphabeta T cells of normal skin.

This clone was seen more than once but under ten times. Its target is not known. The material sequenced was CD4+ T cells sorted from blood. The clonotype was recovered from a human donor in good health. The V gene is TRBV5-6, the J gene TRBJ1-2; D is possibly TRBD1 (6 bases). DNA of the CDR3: TGTGCCAGCAGCCCGGGGGCAGTTAAAGGCTACACCTTC. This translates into CASSPGAVKGYTF. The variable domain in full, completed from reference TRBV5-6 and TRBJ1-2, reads DAGVTQSPTHLIKTRGQQVTLRCSPKSGHDTVSWYQQALGQGPQFIFQYYEEEERQRGNFPDRFSGHQFPNYSSELNVNALLLGDSALYLCASSPGAVKGYTFGSGTRLTVV.